The entry that follows covers one T cell receptor beta chain sequence. This clonotype has only a few counts. Its antigen remains undetermined. No base qualities exist here, and no much larger clone lies one base off it. For repertoire sequencing, the TCR beta CDR3 regions were amplified from RNA transcripts. The first round was an RT-PCR using HTBI primers with the Qiagen OneStep RT-PCR kit, and this first round was followed by a second-round multiplex PCR, then size selection and purification. Libraries were sequenced paired-end with 100 bp reads on an Illumina HiSeq2000. On the authors' methods: Reads were processed with SOAPnuke, discarding reads with adapters, uncalled bases, mean Phred below 15, or no exact constant-primer or identifier match. COPE v1.2.5 was used to merge the high-quality paired reads. Unique nucleotide sequences were defined as clonotypes and aligned to IMGT TRB V, D and J references using MiTCR v1.1. The analysis was limited to V-J combinations with a frequency above 0.0001, which together covered 99% to 99.2% of the repertoires. A TCR clonal expansion and chaos score per V-J combination was defined as the ratio of F50 clonal expansion to chaos observed in the TCRdist matrix. Features were reduced by Welch's t-statistics and random forest to around 14 V-J combinations, which fed a naive Bayes classifier. Thyroid-blood repertoire similarity was quantified with the Morisita-Horn index. TCRdb ran its own pipeline on the public reads, namely fastp trimming at Q25 and MiXCR clone calling, and kept in-frame beta chains. All rows with the same CDR3 protein become a single entry with the most common DNA and genes. The V and J calls were not made by the authors but by TCRdb's processing. The sample has 660,000 or so distinct CDR3 sequences on record, more than 40% of them singletons. Over 2.5% of the sample rests with the top ten.

This sample is drawn from a study of Graves' ophthalmopathy and Graves' hyperthyroidism (dated by TCRdb to 2016 to 2019). A note on the overall study: Peripheral blood was collected at initial diagnosis, prior to any treatment. A discovery set of about a hundred patients (around 44 ophthalmopathy, 55 to 65 stable hyperthyroidism) was enrolled to explore V-J signatures distinguishing ophthalmopathy from hyperthyroidism. Following sampling, methimazole starting at 30 mg daily was administered to hyperthyroidism patients, and high-dose intravenous methylprednisolone was administered to ophthalmopathy patients. In total, 135 blood samples were TCR-sequenced: 43 ophthalmopathy, approximately 80 hyperthyroidism and approximately 17 hyperthyroidism-to-ophthalmopathy patients. To tell Graves' ophthalmopathy apart from Graves' hyperthyroidism, and to predict which patients would progress to ophthalmopathy, the study relied on TCR beta repertoire signatures. In about six hyperthyroidism patients, the T-cell repertoires found in thyroid tissue were compared with those found in blood. The independent validation cohort included 18 to 20 hyperthyroidism patients plus 17 patients who later progressed from hyperthyroidism to ophthalmopathy.

Overall study outcomes, separate from this receptor: In validation, the model predicted ophthalmopathy progression with about 71% sensitivity and about 73% specificity; some 13 predicted patients were CT-confirmed with GO in a median of roughly 6.8 months. Most expanded thyroid clonotypes with frequency above 0.001 were also detected in blood, suggesting blood repertoires may reflect the thyroid immune response. Sample size was not predetermined statistically, and investigators were not blinded to group allocation. In cross-validation, the 13-signature model distinguished ophthalmopathy from stable hyperthyroidism with approximately 90% sensitivity and 81% to 82% specificity, while in the test set the corresponding values were about 80% and 75%.

Cut back by 5 bases and 0 bases, the V and J ends lie 7 bases apart. Spanning cysteine to phenylalanine, the CDR3 consists of 12 amino acids. Only the CDR3 DNA is retained, 36 bases long and in frame from the first base. As encoded in the germline V gene (reference sequence), CDR1 is GTSNPN while CDR2 is SVGIG. The ophthalmopathy patients had moderately to severely active disease, with a Clinical Activity Score of 3 or higher, a NOSPECS grade of 4 or higher, and a disease duration of less than 3 months. Patients with other autoimmune diseases, uncontrolled infections, pregnancy or lactation were excluded from the study. Diagnosis relied on clinical symptoms, serum thyroxine, TRAb, thyroid ultrasound and orbital computed tomography. Using Ficoll-Paque density gradient centrifugation, PBMCs were isolated from about 10 ml of fresh peripheral blood. Total RNA was extracted using Trizol reagent, and RNA quality was checked on an Agilent 2100 Bioanalyzer.

The receptor was isolated from an adult man with Graves' ophthalmopathy. The chain couples TRBV30 to TRBJ1-2, with the D gene not confidently named. The material sequenced was peripheral blood. The DNA sequence reads TGTGCCTGGGCCCGTACTAACTATGGCTACACCTTC. This sequence encodes CAWARTNYGYTF.